This TCR beta chain was sequenced in a study of blood T cell repertoires in COVID-19. V dropped 3 bases and J dropped 5 bases, with 13 bases sitting between them. Germline V gene sequence: CDR1 ENHRY, CDR2 SYGVKD. This CDR3 has 14 amino acids. The authors' processing: Reference gene primer amplification in the assay estimated nucleated cell counts. Sequencing was performed with immunoSEQ multiplex PCR; in TCRdb, only in-frame clones are kept and a portion is missing. V, J and clone size reflect that table, while D and trimming were determined from the DNA. The table lists a few hundred thousand clones, roughly 87% of them singletons, with roughly 3% in the top ten. Individuals aged 18 to 89 years were recruited from about two dozen US areas. Assignments of participants to cohorts depended upon their own reported clinical history. The study counted Cohort 3 donors as recovered given two negative PCRs, clearance, or symptom resolution.

The clonotype was recovered from a woman aged 25 to 39 who had recovered from COVID-19. This rearrangement joins TRBV10-3 to TRBJ1-1; possibly TRBD1 for D (5 bases). Sequenced material: PBMCs or T cells enriched from blood (not recorded which). CDR3 protein: CAISDVTGGTEAFF. The CDR3 DNA sequence: TGTGCCATCAGTGATGTGACTGGGGGGACTGAAGCTTTCTTT.